This T cell receptor (beta chain) was recorded in a study of regulatory T cells in long-lasting Graves disease. General study points: Authors noted too few samples as a limitation.

A word on this clonotype: The antigen is undetermined.

Specified time point: newly diagnosed GD, antithyroid drugs for less than 3 months. The authors made the TCR library using RNA they extracted from PBMCs. Through Arm-PCR of CDR3 regions and iRepertoire HTBI primers, TCR beta libraries were built. One entry per CDR3 protein results from TCRdb running MiXCR on the multiplex PCR reads. The sample has about 500,000 distinct CDR3 sequences, 12% seen once. Another study also made use of these data, one on T cells in Graves' hyperthyroidism and ophthalmopathy. This second study says: Graves' hyperthyroidism qualified as stable when ophthalmopathy did not progress within 18 months. HTBI primers were employed in a first-round RT-PCR of the TCR CDR3.

The sample was peripheral blood mononuclear cells (PBMCs), taken at new diagnosis, from a patient treated with antithyroid drugs. This TCR was sampled from a woman aged 25 to 39 with Graves disease.

CDR3 sequence (DNA): TGTGCCAGCTCACCAGGACTAGCGGGAGGAGGCGGCCAAGAGACCCAGTACTTC. It yields the protein CASSPGLAGGGGQETQYF. V is TRBV18 and J is TRBJ2-5, with 14 positions matching TRBD2. Germline assignment: CDR1 KGHSH and CDR2 LQKENI. The CDR3 length is 18 residues. The trim removed 2 bases at V and 1 base at J, leaving 6 bases unmatched.